This TCR beta chain was retrieved from a study of radiotherapy plus CTLA-4 blockade in lung cancer. Study overall: Among patients, 15% to 20% showed objective responses, and around 30% had disease control.

Sequencing was performed with immunoSEQ multiplex PCR; in TCRdb, only in-frame clones are kept and a portion is missing. The sample lists fewer than 70,000 clones; 79% were seen once. Of note for this clone: Its antigen is not identified.

Study-level points and caveats: Researchers report tumor-derived TCR clones expanding in blood after radiotherapy plus ipilimumab. Early clonal dynamics of blood T cells, together with interferon-beta, were reported as the best response predictor.

The germline V gene encodes CDR1 SGHTA and CDR2 FQGNSA. The CDR3 spans 16 residues. The V and J ends lost 5 bases and 5 bases respectively, with 21 bases between them. Each patient with chemo-refractory metastatic non-small-cell lung cancer was treated with focal radiation plus CTLA-4 blockade using ipilimumab. The rearrangement uses TRBV7-2 and TRBJ1-2; D gene ambiguous. The material sequenced was peripheral blood, taken from a patient treated with radiotherapy plus ipilimumab. The clonotype comes from a human donor with non-small cell lung cancer who had a complete response to radiotherapy plus ipilimumab. DNA of the CDR3: TGTGCCAGCAGCCCCACCCGGTCCCAGATGGGATATGGCTACACCTTC. Its protein product is CASSPTRSQMGYGYTF.